The present T cell receptor (beta chain) was sequenced within a study of T cell responses to AZD1222 COVID-19 vaccine. Regarding the study as a whole: Clonal diversity was possibly underestimated; the donors were predominantly white British and more often female. Two AZD1222 doses significantly raised spike-specific TCR breadth and depth over controls.

This clone showed up just once. Its cognate antigen is unknown. Profiling relied on immunoSEQ multiplex PCR, and the TCRdb table lists in-frame clones only, not all of them. The sample consists of about 270,000 clones, approximately 94% of them appearing once. V was pared by 4 bases and J by 0 bases, with 10 bases between. There are 15 residues in the CDR3. Looked up from germline, CDR1 is ENHRY and CDR2 is SYGVKD. The chain uses TRBV10-3 and TRBJ2-1; TRBD1 might be the D (5 bases). This specimen consisted of peripheral blood, obtained 28 days after the second AZD1222 dose. The TCR sequence derives from an adult who received the AZD1222 COVID-19 vaccine. The CDR3 here is CAISVPRVSYNEQFF. The DNA for the CDR3 is TGTGCCATCAGTGTGCCCAGGGTCTCCTACAATGAGCAGTTCTTC.